Listed below are T cell receptor beta chains from one sample, sequenced in a study of shared clonotypes between healthy human individuals. This table comes from immunoSEQ multiplex PCR, and its TCRdb copy is limited to in-frame clones, with some not included. The sample has about 2.4 million clones, about 92% seen once. Sequencing was carried out using naive CD4+ T cells sorted from blood. Receptors originate from a young man in good health. CDR3s leave out the opening cysteine and the closing phenylalanine or tryptophan. Clone size is given for some rows only: seen once, a few or many times, or a class if the clone is expanded.

V,size,CDR3
TRBV7-6,once,ASSLGGLSGNTIY
TRBV6-1,-,ASSGQVEAF
TRBV18,-,TSSPGPGNGYT
TRBV7-9,-,ASSLVYGLAGFYNEQF
TRBV6-5,-,ASSPGQGTEAF
TRBV2,-,ASGGGLPVQETQY
TRBV5-1,-,ASSKTGGITDTQY
TRBV7-6,once,ASSVTGDEQF
TRBV19,-,ASKPGQGFYEQY
TRBV5-6,-,ASSPGTVLNYGYT
TRBV5-6,-,ASSFISGGLEQY
TRBV5-1,-,ASSLWGETQY
TRBV6-1,-,ASSTPGHRSGELF
TRBV2,-,ASRRGADTQY
TRBV2,-,ASSPFYEQY
TRBV18,-,ASSPPSSGYEQY
TRBV5-4,-,ASSLSTSTDTQY
TRBV5-1,-,ASSLAGLGSPLH
TRBV6-1,-,ASTPGQSPLH
TRBV2,-,ASSEATGNIQY
TRBV18,few,ASSEQGNQPQH
TRBV6-7,-,ASSYSRLISTDTQY
TRBV4-1,-,ASSQEGQGAYEQY
TRBV18,-,ASSPPGQGASEQY
TRBV10-1,-,ASSTGTGGYT
TRBV19,-,ASSRGTKLADTQY
TRBV13,-,ASSLLGLSNYEQY
TRBV9,-,ASSVGSTLHNEQF
TRBV11-2,-,ASSPTWRKETQY
TRBV4-1,-,ASSQGRDRAYEQY
TRBV9,-,ASSGGTGGYNEQF
TRBV5-5,once,ASSLSPPGALDEQY
TRBV5-1,once,ASSLGTDPYEQY
TRBV9,-,ASSVGTVSYEQY
TRBV10-3,-,AISEGTSGRSTY
TRBV30,-,AWTSDRATEAF
TRBV9,-,ASSVVEGETQY
TRBV18,-,ASSPGTPFSGANVLT
TRBV5-4,-,ASSPGTGGPANTGELF
TRBV7-8,-,ASSLGGSGNTIY
TRBV6-4,-,ASSDSTGTREQY
TRBV2,-,ASSVGTSGSYEQY
TRBV5-1,-,ASTPTPGWNRSGANVLT
TRBV5-4,-,ASSAREDRYQPQH
TRBV5-6,-,ASSLVRGQGYVDTQY
TRBV5-1,once,ASSLERSSYEQY
TRBV19,-,ASSSAGGYEQY
TRBV19,-,ASQRGVEQF
TRBV5-1,-,ASSLTAGVNTGELF
TRBV19,once,ASTRDRGFQPQH
TRBV6-6,-,ASSYSNTGVHEQY
TRBV5-1,-,ASSLGDRGSYNEQF
TRBV19,-,ASSKGDTQY
TRBV7-2,-,ASSRDVRGEKLF
TRBV5-1,-,ASSSGTGPETQY
TRBV7-2,once,ASSLEVGRLIDGNQPQH
TRBV9,-,ATLYDEQY
TRBV4-3,-,ASSPNGLAGDFRPYEQY
TRBV7-2,once,ASSLTSGSVTGELF